This TCR beta chain was profiled in a study of blood T cell repertoires in COVID-19. Study processing details: Using reference gene primer amplification, nucleated cell counts were estimated. The assay was immunoSEQ multiplex PCR, and TCRdb's table has in-frame clones only and misses some. V and J calls and clone size are as listed in that table; D and trimming were resolved from the DNA. The repertoire holds about 34,000 clones, around 75% seen once, with approximately 14% in the top ten. This CDR3 has 15 amino acids. After removal of 4 bases from V and 8 bases from J, the junction contained 8 bases not matched to a gene. Germline CDR1 is SGHTA and CDR2 is FQGNSA.

This receptor was taken from an elderly man with active or convalescent COVID-19. This chain connects TRBV7-2 to TRBJ2-1; 10 bases are a match to TRBD2. The sample comprised peripheral blood. The CDR3 region is CASSSTSGKVDEQFF. DNA of the CDR3: TGTGCCAGCAGCTCCACTAGCGGGAAAGTGGATGAGCAGTTCTTC. The full variable domain, completed using reference TRBV7-2 and TRBJ2-1, is GAGVSQSPSNKVTEKGKDVELRCDPISGHTALYWYRQSLGQGLEFLIYFQGNSAPDKSGLPSDRFSAERTGGSVSTLTIQRTQQEDSAVYLCASSSTSGKVDEQFFGPGTRLTVL.